This T cell receptor beta chain originates from a study of blood T cells in healthy people across ages. Study-wide results and caveats: In long-lived donors, naive CD4+ cell counts and diversity exceeded those of aged donors. Diversity figures derived from one million T cells were judged to underestimate the true value.

The CDR3 consists of 12 residues. A second PCR, run for about 6 to 11 cycles, used a sample-barcoded 5' primer plus a J-beta primer mix. Each of the cDNA molecules was tagged by a template-switch adaptor with 12 random nucleotides. A single record per CDR3 protein comes from TCRdb applying MiXCR to the 5' RACE reads. Among 1.2 million to 1.5 million distinct CDR3 sequences listed, approximately 42% were seen once. On this clonotype: The antigen remains undetermined.

Donors were systemically healthy Caucasian individuals from Russia aged about 6 to 90 years. The material sequenced was blood. This chain joins TRBV12-3 or TRBV12-4 and TRBJ2-4; either TRBD1 or TRBD2 may fit D (6 bases each). The J call is doubtful: the DNA matches TRBJ2-7 better. This receptor was identified in a young woman in good health. The DNA for the CDR3 is TGTGCCAGCCGGGGGCCTGACTACGAGCAGTACTTC. It is translated as CASRGPDYEQYF.